The 20 T cell receptor beta chains in this list originate from one sample, sequenced in a study of blood T cell repertoires in COVID-19. Clones were read by immunoSEQ multiplex PCR, and TCRdb kept only the in-frame ones, dropping some. The sample holds around 280,000 clones; around 90% are singletons and the top ten take 6% to 7%. The specimen was PBMCs or T cells enriched from blood (not recorded which). All receptors come from a woman in her thirties or forties who had recovered from COVID-19.

The chain uses TRBV24-1 and TRBJ1-5; 11 bases match TRBD1. Looked up from germline, CDR1 is KGHDR and CDR2 is SFDVKD. This CDR3 spans 15 amino acids. The J segment lost 5 bases and the V segment lost 12 bases, leaving 11 bases of the junction unmatched. As DNA, the CDR3 is TGTGCCGCCACCTGGGACAGGGGGAAGTATCAGCCCCAGCATTTT. Translated: CAATWDRGKYQPQHF.

About this clone itself: Other DNA sequences in the same sample also yield this CDR3. The rearrangement joins TRBV15 to TRBJ1-6; D call uncertain. The germline gives CDR1 LNHNV, CDR2 YYDKDF (reference sequence). The CDR3 covers 14 residues. V lost 0 bases, J lost 7 bases, and 7 bases lay in between. The CDR3 DNA is TGTGCCACCAGCAGAGATCGGTCAAATTCACCCCTCCACTTT. Translating it yields CATSRDRSNSPLHF.

The CDR3 region is CASTPPWRGGYEQYF. The CDR3 DNA is TGTGCCAGTACCCCTCCTTGGAGGGGGGGCTACGAGCAGTACTTC. This chain connects TRBV19 to TRBJ2-7, with D perhaps matching TRBD2 (7 bases). The V gene's germline CDR1 is LNHDA and CDR2 SQIVND (reference sequence). The germline V and J ends were trimmed by 7 bases and 3 bases, with 19 bases remaining between them. The CDR3 loop spans 15 amino acids.

The V and J genes are TRBV7-6 and TRBJ2-1; 13 bases agree with TRBD2. V dropped 5 bases and J dropped 1; count of bases not matched to a gene: 5. Germline loops: CDR1 SGHVS, CDR2 FNYEAQ. The CDR3 consists of 17 residues. The chain's CDR3 is CASSPWTSGRSYNEQFF. Written as DNA, the CDR3 is TGTGCCAGCAGCCCTTGGACTAGCGGGAGATCCTACAATGAGCAGTTCTTC.

V is TRBV28 and J is TRBJ1-2; a weak D match, TRBD1 (6 bases). The V gene lost 6 bases and the J gene lost 4 bases, with 21 bases spanning the gap. Germline CDR1 MDHEN, CDR2 SYDVKM. The CDR3 is 16 amino acids. In nucleotides, the CDR3 is TGTGCCAGCAGCAAACCGGGACACTTACCGTTCTATGGCTACACCTTC. It specifies CASSKPGHLPFYGYTF.

The V call is TRBV7-9, the J call TRBJ1-1; tentative D call: TRBD1 (5 bases). Germline CDR1 reads SEHNR; CDR2 reads FQNEAQ (reference sequence). The CDR3 is made up of 10 amino acids. Trimming took 8 bases from V and 7 from J, leaving 8 bases between them. The CDR3 protein is CASSGLEAFF. CDR3 sequence (DNA): TGTGCCAGCTCGGGACTTGAAGCTTTCTTT. Together with reference TRBV7-9 and TRBJ1-1, the CDR3 gives the full variable domain: DTGVSQNPRHKITKRGQNVTFRCDPISEHNRLYWYRQTLGQGPEFLTYFQNEAQLEKSRLLSDRFSAERPKGSFSTLEIQRTEQGDSAMYLCASSGLEAFFGQGTRLTVV.

The V call is TRBV28, the J call TRBJ2-1, with 8 bases identical to TRBD2. CDR1 is MDHEN, CDR2 SYDVKM, per germline. The junction had 7 bases not matched to a gene; V was cut back by 5 bases and J by 4 bases. The CDR3 spans 15 residues. In nucleotides, the CDR3 is TGTGCCAGCAGTCCAAGCGGGGGCTCTTACAATGAGCAGTTCTTC. Amino acid sequence: CASSPSGGSYNEQFF.

The rearrangement joins TRBV24-1 to TRBJ2-7; 8 bases map to TRBD1. The CDR3 loop spans 14 amino acids. V trimming: 4 bases; J trimming: 1 base; junction bases outside the gene matches: 2. Germline V CDR1 and CDR2: KGHDR, SFDVKD. CDR3: CATSETGVSYEQYF. The DNA of the CDR3 is TGTGCCACCAGTGAGACAGGGGTGTCCTACGAGCAGTACTTC.

This clone was observed a single time. The rearrangement links TRBV7-2 to TRBJ1-1; D is undetermined. V was pared by 4 bases and J by 3 bases, with 9 bases between. Germline V gene lookup returns CDR1 SGHTA and CDR2 FQGNSA. The CDR3 extends over 13 amino acids. The CDR3 protein is CASSSQADTEAFF. CDR3 in DNA: TGTGCCAGCAGCTCGCAGGCAGACACTGAAGCTTTCTTT.

The chain links TRBV28 to TRBJ1-6; 10 bases map to TRBD1. Per the germline V gene, CDR1 is MDHEN and CDR2 is SYDVKM. This CDR3 is built from 14 residues. After removal of 10 bases from V and 6 bases from J, the junction contained 6 bases not matched to a gene. The CDR3 nucleotides are TGTGCCACCGATCGGGACAGGGGTAATTCACCCCTCCACTTT. Protein: CATDRDRGNSPLHF.

This clone came up once. The J gene is TRBJ1-6, the V gene TRBV12-3 or TRBV12-4; 7 nucleotides line up with TRBD1. The CDR3 is made up of 13 amino acids. The J segment lost 6 bases and the V segment lost 6 bases, leaving 2 bases of the junction unmatched. The CDR3 here is CASRRQGNSPLHF. The CDR3 DNA reads TGTGCCAGCAGAAGACAGGGTAATTCACCCCTCCACTTT.

The chain couples TRBV19 to TRBJ2-1, with 12 bases that match TRBD2. The CDR3 has 16 amino acids. Germline lookup yields CDR1 LNHDA and CDR2 SQIVND (reference sequence). The V segment lost 5 bases and the J segment 8 bases; nucleotides outside the gene matches: 10. CDR3 coding DNA: TGTGCCAGTAGTGCGAGGACTAGCGGGAATGGGGATGAGCAGTTCTTC. Protein sequence: CASSARTSGNGDEQFF.

The CDR3: CASSLPYLGGHGYTF. Written as DNA, the CDR3 is TGTGCCAGCAGTTTGCCCTATCTCGGGGGTCATGGCTACACCTTC. The chain uses TRBV28 and TRBJ1-2, with D tentatively TRBD1 (5 bases). V lost 3 bases and J lost 6, with 17 bases in between. This CDR3 is built from 15 residues. CDR1 and CDR2 (germline): MDHEN, SYDVKM.

The V and J genes are TRBV14 and TRBJ2-4; a possible D gene is TRBD1 (6 bases). With 3 bases removed from V and 0 bases from J, the gap between germline ends came to 12 bases. The CDR3 is 16 amino acids. Germline values: CDR1 SGHDN, CDR2 FVKESK. CDR3 loop: CASSQAGVLAKNIQYF. In DNA form, the CDR3 reads TGTGCCAGCAGCCAGGCAGGGGTACTAGCCAAAAACATTCAGTACTTC.

There are many counts of this clone. The chain has TRBV7-2 and TRBJ1-1, with 7 bases matching TRBD1. CDR1 SGHTA and CDR2 FQGNSA come from the germline V gene. The CDR3 covers 16 residues. V lost 5 bases to trimming and J lost 1 base; unmatched junction nucleotides: 10. CDR3: CASSKERQGGNTEAFF. Written as DNA, the CDR3 is TGTGCCAGCAGCAAAGAGCGGCAGGGGGGGAACACTGAAGCTTTCTTT.

The chain carries TRBV6-5 and TRBJ1-5; 9 positions agree with TRBD1. Per germline, CDR1 MNHEY and CDR2 SVGAGI. The CDR3 contains 15 residues. The V and J ends lost 6 bases and 2 bases, in that order; junction bases with no gene match: 5. CDR3 amino acids: CASRPTGGRNQPQHF. The CDR3 nucleotides are TGTGCCAGCAGACCGACAGGGGGGCGCAATCAGCCCCAGCATTTT.

This clone appeared once. The CDR3: CASSPNTGGTEAFF. The CDR3 DNA is TGTGCCAGCTCACCGAATACAGGGGGAACTGAAGCTTTCTTT. This sequence joins TRBV18 and TRBJ1-1; 8 bases fit TRBD1. V was pared by 3 bases and J by 5 bases, with 5 bases of the junction left unmatched. Germline CDR1 and CDR2: KGHSH and LQKENI. The CDR3 has 14 amino acids.

V gene TRBV19 combines with J gene TRBJ1-5; 10 bases are shared with TRBD1. The germline V gene encodes CDR1 LNHDA and CDR2 SQIVND (reference sequence). This CDR3 has 17 residues. With 3 bases clipped from V and 5 bases from J, the junction kept 10 bases outside the gene matches. This CDR3 reads CASSILSPGTGDQPQHF. The CDR3 region has the DNA TGTGCCAGTAGTATTCTGTCTCCCGGGACAGGGGATCAGCCCCAGCATTTT.

This rearrangement joins TRBV7-9 to TRBJ2-7; TRBD2 agrees at 7 bases. Trimming cost V 5 bases and J 3 bases; bases outside gene matches: 10. The CDR3 covers 15 residues. CDR1 is SEHNR, CDR2 FQNEAQ, per germline (reference sequence). The CDR3 loop is CASSQPRASGYEQYF. The CDR3 nucleotides are TGTGCCAGCAGCCAGCCGCGGGCTAGCGGCTACGAGCAGTACTTC.

J is TRBJ2-1 and V is TRBV6-5; D might be TRBD1 (6 bases). The V end lost 6 bases, the J end lost 4 bases, and 7 bases lay between the germline ends. The CDR3 covers 12 residues. CDR1 is MNHEY and CDR2 is SVGAGI in the germline V gene. The CDR3, as DNA: TGTGCCAGCAGCCAGGGGTACAATGAGCAGTTCTTC. This encodes CASSQGYNEQFF.